This note documents a single TCR beta chain sequence. Its antigen is undetermined. As originally analysed: In the immunoSEQ data, sequences were junction-only and lacked quality scores, so filtering differed. Sequenced by immunoSEQ multiplex PCR; TCRdb stores in-frame clones only, minus some. For V, J and clone size, that table is used; D and trimming come from the DNA. The table shows 300,000 to 350,000 clones, with around 79% occurring only once. The data were taken from a study of shared clonotypes between healthy human individuals. V was trimmed by 4 bases and J by 0 bases, leaving 11 bases between them. Germline V gene sequence: CDR1 SGHRS, CDR2 YFSETQ. CDR3 length equals 14 residues. Whole-study findings and limits: Memory subsets had estimated richness that was generally smaller than that of naive subsets.

The source of this sequence is a man aged 25 to 45 in good health. This sequence joins TRBV5-1 and TRBJ2-7, with a tentative D call TRBD1 (5 bases). The specimen sequenced was memory CD4+ T cells sorted from blood. The subset was: CD45RA-negative fraction. CDR3 coding DNA: TGCGCCAGCAGCCTCCACAGGAGCTCCTACGAGCAGTACTTC. Its translation is CASSLHRSSYEQYF.